This TCR beta chain was captured in a study of shared clonotypes between healthy human individuals. This clone was counted only a few times. Its antigen is still unknown. Once extracted for a subset, genomic DNA was divided evenly among several immunoSEQ plates. Profiled with immunoSEQ multiplex PCR; TCRdb holds only in-frame clones, not every one. The sample contains 1,400,000 or so clones, 98% of which appear only once. Whole-study findings and limits: Sequencing depth was predicted to influence how clonotypes are shared among donors. Generation probabilities were higher for clonotypes shared across all four sorted-subset donors than for unshared ones. Larger estimated richness was generally recorded for naive subsets relative to memory subsets.

The CDR3 sequence is 14 residues long. Germline loops: CDR1 SGDLS, CDR2 YYNGEE. J gave up 6 bases and V 4 bases, and 4 bases lay outside the gene matches. This sequence was found in a man aged 30-40 years in good health. Specimen: naive CD4+ T cells sorted from blood. Subset in this sample: CD45RA+ positively selected. The V call is TRBV9, the J call TRBJ1-4, with TRBD1 matching 9 bases. The DNA of the CDR3 is TGTGCCAGCAGCACCGGGACAGGGTATGAAAAACTGTTTTTT. Its translation is CASSTGTGYEKLFF.